What follows are 18 T cell receptor beta chains derived from one specimen sequenced in a study of siplizumab effects on memory and regulatory T cells. The data were produced by immunoSEQ multiplex PCR, yet TCRdb's version contains in-frame clones alone and is incomplete. Of roughly 100,000 clones in the sample, approximately 94% were seen once. Specimen: CD4+ T cells sorted from blood. The receptors here all came from a human donor in good health.

The rearrangement links TRBV19 to TRBJ1-2, with 9 nucleotides matching TRBD1. V gave up 8 bases and J gave up 7 bases; unmatched junction bases: 5. The CDR3 sequence is 12 residues long. CDR1 is LNHDA, CDR2 SQIVND, per germline (reference sequence). The CDR3 DNA reads TGTGCCAGTGGACAGGGGAAAGGTGGCTACACCTTC. It translates to CASGQGKGGYTF.

The genes are TRBV30 and TRBJ2-3, with D possibly being TRBD1 (6 bases). This CDR3 region has 10 residues. The V gene's germline CDR1 is GTSNPN and CDR2 SVGIG (reference sequence). The V gene lost 7 bases and the J gene lost 7 bases, with 9 bases spanning the gap. The CDR3 is CAFRGYTQYF. In DNA, the CDR3 is TGTGCCTTCAGGGGTTATACGCAGTATTTT.

The J gene is TRBJ2-2, the V gene TRBV5-1; 7 positions match TRBD1. The CDR3 runs 16 residues. J gave up 4 bases and V 0 bases, and 6 bases lay outside the gene matches. Germline-derived CDR1 and CDR2 are SGHRS and YFSETQ. The CDR3 here is CASSLDRGVSTGELFF. CDR3 nucleotides: TGCGCCAGCAGCTTGGACAGGGGTGTTAGCACCGGGGAGCTGTTTTTT.

V is TRBV6-5 and J is TRBJ1-4, with 9 nucleotides matching TRBD1. The V and J ends lost 6 bases and 6 bases, in that order; junction bases with no gene match: 5. Germline CDR1 is MNHEY and CDR2 is SVGAGI. The CDR3 is 14 residues long. The DNA of the CDR3 is TGTGCCAGCAGGGAGACAGGGGGTTATGAAAAACTGTTTTTT. Protein: CASRETGGYEKLFF.

J is TRBJ1-2 and V is TRBV11-3; D not certain. Deletions cut 5 bases from V and 3 bases from J, with 10 bases between. The germline CDR1 and CDR2 sequences are SGHNT and YENEEA. This CDR3 has 13 residues. Here the CDR3 DNA reads TGTGCCAGCAGCACCGGGGATTACTATGGCTACACCTTC. Translating gives CASSTGDYYGYTF.

The genes are TRBV4-1 and TRBJ1-3, with D hard to call. This CDR3 region has 15 residues. V lost 4 bases, J lost 0 bases, and 10 bases lay in between. Germline V gives CDR1 MGHRA, CDR2 YSYEKL. The CDR3 reads CASSLNVGSGNTIYF. The CDR3 nucleotides are TGCGCCAGCAGCCTTAACGTCGGCTCTGGAAACACCATATATTTT.

The V call is TRBV5-1, the J call TRBJ2-1, with 9 bases fitting TRBD2. The CDR3 has 16 amino acids. Germline V gene lookup returns CDR1 SGHRS and CDR2 YFSETQ. The trim removed 0 bases at V and 9 bases at J, leaving 10 bases unmatched. As DNA, the CDR3 is TGCGCCAGCAGCTTGGGCCATAGCGGGGGATCCTTTGAGCAGTTCTTC. It translates to CASSLGHSGGSFEQFF. Full variable domain (remainder filled in from reference TRBV5-1 and TRBJ2-1): KAGVTQTPRYLIKTRGQQVTLSCSPISGHRSVSWYQQTPGQGLQFLFEYFSETQRNKGNFPGRFSGRQFSNSRSEMNVSTLELGDSALYLCASSLGHSGGSFEQFFGPGTRLTVL.

The chain carries TRBV28 and TRBJ2-2, with 9 bases that match TRBD2. V shed 2 bases, J shed 5 bases, and the junction held 0 bases outside the gene matches. This CDR3 has 14 residues. CDR1 MDHEN and CDR2 SYDVKM come from the germline V gene. In DNA, the CDR3 is TGTGCCAGCAGTTTACTAGCGGGGACCGGGGAGCTGTTTTTT. Translated: CASSLLAGTGELFF.

Concerning this clone: The sample has other DNA sequences that encode this CDR3 too. The V call is TRBV15, the J call TRBJ1-4; 7 bases line up with TRBD1. Germline trimming cut 2 bases from V and 4 bases from J; bases unmatched to any gene: 4. Germline V gene lookup returns CDR1 LNHNV and CDR2 YYDKDF (reference sequence). The CDR3 is 15 amino acids. CDR3 protein: CATSRPGQRNEKLFF. Written as DNA, the CDR3 is TGTGCCACCAGCAGACCGGGACAGCGTAATGAAAAACTGTTTTTT.

This clone was picked up a small number of times. The chain carries TRBV6-1 and TRBJ2-7; D remains ambiguous. V was pared by 2 bases and J by 4 bases, with 12 bases between. This CDR3 has 14 amino acids. Germline loops: CDR1 MNHNS, CDR2 SASEGT. The CDR3 nucleotides read TGTGCCAGCAGTGAAAGGCACGGAACATACGAGCAGTACTTC. Translated, it gives CASSERHGTYEQYF.

The chain uses TRBV18 and TRBJ2-3; D perhaps matches TRBD1 (6 bases). CDR1 is KGHSH and CDR2 is LQKENI in the germline V gene. Trimming took 6 bases from V and 3 from J, leaving 13 bases between them. The CDR3 spans 14 residues. The CDR3 DNA reads TGTGCCAGCTCCCCGGACAGCCATACAGATACGCAGTATTTT. It is translated as CASSPDSHTDTQYF.

The J gene is TRBJ1-1, the V gene TRBV12-2. TRBV12-2 is tagged as a pseudogene. The CDR3 is made up of 20 amino acids. CDR3 DNA: TGTGCAAGTCGCTTAGCGCGTGGGAGGAACTACAGGCGGCCGAACACTGAAGCTTTCTTT. As protein: CASRLARGRNYRRPNTEAFF.

The chain is built from TRBV29-1 and TRBJ2-7; D may be TRBD1 or TRBD2 (5 bases each). The CDR3 contains 16 residues. Germline V lookup: CDR1 SQVTM, CDR2 ANQGSEA. V was shortened by 7 bases and J by 2 bases, with 24 bases between the two germline ends. This chain's CDR3 is CSAAGLARTPTYEQYF. DNA for the CDR3: TGCAGCGCCGCAGGGCTAGCTCGCACCCCTACCTACGAGCAGTACTTC.

This clone was seen only a few times. This chain uses TRBV5-1 with TRBJ2-7, with 7 bases fitting TRBD1. With V trimmed by 2 bases and J by 3 bases, 5 bases remained unmatched. In germline, CDR1 is SGHRS, CDR2 YFSETQ. CDR3 length: 14 residues. The CDR3 nucleotides read TGCGCCAGCAGCTTCCGGGACAGTTACTACGAGCAGTACTTC. Amino acid sequence: CASSFRDSYYEQYF.

V and J are TRBV29-1 and TRBJ2-2; D is unresolved. Per the germline V gene, CDR1 is SQVTM and CDR2 is ANQGSEA. V was clipped by 5 bases and J by 1 base, with 11 bases between them. The CDR3 loop spans 14 amino acids. The CDR3 coding sequence is TGCAGCGTTAGGCCAAACCTGAACACCGGGGAGCTGTTTTTT. As protein: CSVRPNLNTGELFF.

The V call is TRBV30, the J call TRBJ1-1; D unresolved. This CDR3 region has 13 residues. Looked up from germline, CDR1 is GTSNPN and CDR2 is SVGIG (reference sequence). V lost 2 bases to trimming and J lost 0 bases, with 7 bases between them. CDR3 in DNA: TGTGCCTGGAGTCGTAAGGTGAACACTGAAGCTTTCTTT. Protein product: CAWSRKVNTEAFF.

The chain's CDR3 is CASSLAKLGQIDDYTF. Here the CDR3 DNA reads TGCGCCAGCAGCTTGGCAAAATTGGGACAGATCGACGACTACACCTTC. The chain combines TRBV5-1 with TRBJ1-2; 7 bases align to TRBD1. CDR1 is SGHRS and CDR2 is YFSETQ in the germline V gene. The CDR3 totals 16 residues. Losses at the gene ends were 0 bases for V and 10 bases for J; bases not matched to a gene: 15.

The chain links TRBV6-6 to TRBJ2-7; TRBD1 aligns across 11 bases. The CDR3 is 14 residues long. Trimming removed 6 bases from V and 5 bases from J; junction bases left unmatched: 6. The germline gives CDR1 MNHNY, CDR2 SVGAGI (reference sequence). As DNA, the CDR3 is TGTGCCAGCAGCCCCCGGGACAGGGGGAACGAGCAGTACTTC. Translating gives CASSPRDRGNEQYF.